These 14 T cell receptor beta chains were sequenced from one sample in a study of human CD8 memory T cell subsets. UMI-labeled 5' RACE was used, and it produced the TCR beta libraries. Reprocessing the 5' RACE reads, TCRdb reports a single entry for every CDR3 protein and omits DNA. The sample data list about 7,900 distinct CDR3 sequences. Input material: CD8+ T cells from PBMCs. These receptors were obtained from a human donor in good health.

V is TRBV11-3 and J is TRBJ2-5. The CDR3 totals 13 residues. Germline lookup yields CDR1 SGHNT and CDR2 YENEEA. The CDR3 sequence is CASSRWLQETQYF.

The chain combines TRBV5-4 with TRBJ1-5. This CDR3 has 13 residues. Germline CDR1 and CDR2: SGHNT and YYREEE (reference sequence). CDR3 amino acids: CASSHDKNQPQHF. The variable domain in full, completed from reference TRBV5-4 and TRBJ1-5, reads ETGVTQSPTHLIKTRGQQVTLRCSSQSGHNTVSWYQQALGQGPQFIFQYYREEENGRGNFPPRFSGLQFPNYSSELNVNALELDDSALYLCASSHDKNQPQHFGDGTRLSIL.

The J gene is TRBJ1-2, the V gene TRBV20-1. The CDR3 has 14 amino acids. Germline assignment: CDR1 DFQATT and CDR2 SNEGSKA (reference sequence). CDR3 region: CSARQGIGFYGYTF.

This clonotype ranks as medium-sized in terms of frequency. This chain links TRBV6-1 with TRBJ1-1; TCRdb picks TRBD1, but there is no DNA to check that call. In germline, CDR1 is MNHNS, CDR2 SASEGT. The CDR3 is 14 residues long. The chain's CDR3 is CAIRTGGMNTEAFF.

V gene TRBV6-2 or TRBV6-3 combines with J gene TRBJ2-7. Germline V lookup: CDR1 MNHEY, CDR2 SVGEGT. The length of the CDR3 is 15 residues. CDR3 sequence: CASSYSPDQPYEQYF.

The chain links TRBV27 to TRBJ2-1; the TCRdb call, TRBD1, lacks DNA for checking. In germline, CDR1 is MNHEY, CDR2 SMNVEV (reference sequence). CDR3 length: 16 residues. The CDR3 loop reads CASSLDVGGMDNEQFF.

This sequence joins TRBV12-3 or TRBV12-4 and TRBJ2-1; TCRdb reports TRBD2, a call that lacks DNA to check it against. The CDR3 spans 15 residues. The CDR3 protein is CASTLIAVSYNEQFF.

The chain couples TRBV7-9 to TRBJ2-3; TCRdb's D call of TRBD2 is untestable without DNA. The CDR3 is made up of 16 amino acids. CDR1 is SEHNR, CDR2 FQNEAQ, per germline (reference sequence). CDR3 loop: CASIYSGGARGDTQYF.

This chain joins TRBV7-8 and TRBJ2-1. The CDR3 runs to 13 residues. Germline CDR1 and CDR2: SGHVS and FQNEAQ. This chain's CDR3 is CASSQAVVNEQFF.

V and J are TRBV29-1 and TRBJ2-7. Germline lookup yields CDR1 SQVTM and CDR2 ANQGSEA. The CDR3 spans 11 residues. The CDR3 is CSVELFYEQYF.

This clonotype counts as medium-sized by frequency. The rearrangement uses TRBV5-1 and TRBJ2-7; with no DNA, the TCRdb D assignment of TRBD2 cannot be verified. Germline V gene lookup returns CDR1 SGHRS and CDR2 YFSETQ. This CDR3 has 16 amino acids. CDR3 protein: CASSIRQGPSGYEQYF.

This clonotype registers medium-sized (0.01 to 0.1%) by frequency. The rearrangement uses TRBV4-1 and TRBJ1-5. The germline V gene encodes CDR1 MGHRA and CDR2 YSYEKL. The CDR3 spans 14 residues. The CDR3 here is CASSQDRENQPQHF.

The genes are TRBV19 and TRBJ2-2. Looked up from germline, CDR1 is LNHDA and CDR2 is SQIVND (reference sequence). CDR3 length: 14 residues. The CDR3 region is CASSAKSNTGELFF.

The chain uses TRBV20-1 and TRBJ2-1; TCRdb's D call of TRBD2 is untestable without DNA. The CDR3 spans 19 residues. Germline assignment: CDR1 DFQATT and CDR2 SNEGSKA (reference sequence). The CDR3 sequence: CSARDHGQREAVSANEQFF.